This TCR beta chain was sequenced during a study of siplizumab effects on memory and regulatory T cells. Only in-frame clones appear in the TCRdb table, and some are missing; sequencing was by immunoSEQ multiplex PCR. Of 100,000 or so clones listed, 90% to 95% were seen once; the top ten hold roughly 0.62%. On this clone: Antigen specificity is unknown.

Broader study findings: Just a small share of alloreactive clones was traced back to unstimulated subsets.

In germline, CDR1 is MNHEY, CDR2 SMNVEV (reference sequence). The CDR3 is made up of 14 amino acids. The V and J ends lost 10 bases and 4 bases, in that order; junction bases with no gene match: 10. The origin of this receptor is a human donor in good health. This rearrangement joins TRBV27 to TRBJ2-5; the match to TRBD1 covers 9 bases. Sequencing was performed on Tregs sorted from blood. CDR3 DNA: TGTGCCACCTCGGGACAGGGTGAGGCAGAGACCCAGTACTTC. Amino acids: CATSGQGEAETQYF.